These 17 T cell receptor beta chains share one sample of origin, sequenced in a study of response to subunit inactivated influenza vaccine. A single record per CDR3 protein comes from TCRdb applying MiXCR to the RT-PCR reads. Counted here are 650,000 to 850,000 distinct CDR3 sequences, more than 11% occurring once; the ten biggest clones make up approximately 7%. Source: PBMCs from blood, taken approximately 15 days before vaccination. The receptors originated from a man between 45 and 60 years old who received an inactivated influenza vaccine.

This chain links TRBV6-2 or TRBV6-3 with TRBJ2-1; D gene uncertain. The CDR3 runs to 15 residues. Looked up from germline, CDR1 is MNHEY and CDR2 is SVGEGT. Trimming left V 1 base short and J 1 base short, with 8 bases between. This CDR3 is CASSYFLASYNEQFF. The CDR3, as DNA: TGTGCCAGCAGTTACTTCTTAGCATCCTACAATGAGCAGTTCTTC.

The chain employs TRBV12-3 or TRBV12-4 and TRBJ2-7; the match to TRBD1 covers 10 bases. The CDR3 runs to 16 residues. The junction had 10 bases not matched to a gene; V was cut back by 5 bases and J by 3 bases. CDR3 nucleotide sequence: TGTGCCAGCAGTGTCACCGGGACAGGGGCTTTCTACGAGCAGTACTTC. This encodes CASSVTGTGAFYEQYF.

The chain joins TRBV6-1 to TRBJ2-1, with D possibly being TRBD2 (6 bases). The CDR3 contains 16 residues. Trimming stripped 0 bases from V and 8 bases from J, with 17 bases between. Germline V gives CDR1 MNHNS, CDR2 SASEGT. In DNA, the CDR3 is TGTGCCAGCAGTGAAGCCTCTTTCGGGAGACCCTATGAGCAGTTCTTC. Translated, it gives CASSEASFGRPYEQFF.

The genes are TRBV28 and TRBJ2-7; 8 nucleotides align to TRBD1. Germline V CDR1 and CDR2: MDHEN, SYDVKM. The V gene end was trimmed by 2 bases and the J gene end by 7 bases; junction bases not matched to a gene: 7. This CDR3 spans 14 amino acids. The CDR3 nucleotides are TGTGCCAGCAGTTTACCCACGGGACAGGTTGAGCAGTACTTC. Translated, it gives CASSLPTGQVEQYF.

The table lists this clonotype with many counts. The chain combines TRBV20-1 with TRBJ1-5; D might be TRBD1 (5 bases). Germline V CDR1 and CDR2: DFQATT, SNEGSKA (reference sequence). Trimming left V 0 bases short and J 6 bases short, with 12 bases between. The CDR3 is 14 residues long. The chain's CDR3 is CSAREGRLFQPQHF. For the CDR3, the DNA is TGCAGTGCTAGAGAGGGACGCCTATTTCAGCCCCAGCATTTT.

This clonotype has only a few counts. This chain connects TRBV6-1 to TRBJ2-1; 7 nucleotides agree with TRBD1. The CDR3 has 17 residues. Germline V gene data show CDR1 as MNHNS and CDR2 as SASEGT. V shed 5 bases and J 2 bases; nucleotides not matched to a gene: 12. CDR3 loop: CASSKPTGLRPYNEQFF. In DNA, the CDR3 is TGTGCCAGCAGTAAACCGACAGGGTTAAGGCCCTACAATGAGCAGTTCTTC.

This clonotype was counted many times. The chain combines TRBV7-2 with TRBJ1-5; TRBD1 agrees at 9 bases. CDR1 and CDR2 from the germline V gene are SGHTA and FQGNSA. V gave up 1 base and J gave up 9 bases; unmatched junction bases: 4. The CDR3 totals 14 residues. In DNA, the CDR3 is TGTGCCAGCAGCTTAGAGGACAGGGGTCCGCCCCAGCATTTT. Translated: CASSLEDRGPPQHF.

The sample holds many counts of this clonotype. The V call is TRBV2, the J call TRBJ2-2; TRBD2 matches 7 bases. After removal of 4 bases from V and 6 bases from J, the junction contained 11 bases not matched to a gene. The CDR3 consists of 16 residues. The germline V gene encodes CDR1 SNHLY and CDR2 FYNNEI. The CDR3, as DNA: TGTGCCAGCAGTGTTTTGGGCGGGAGTGGCTCCGGGGAGCTGTTTTTT. This translates into CASSVLGGSGSGELFF.

The V call is TRBV5-1, the J call TRBJ2-3, with unresolved D. There are 11 residues in the CDR3. V was pared by 3 bases and J by 12 bases, with 11 bases between. The germline V gene encodes CDR1 SGHRS and CDR2 YFSETQ. CDR3 region: CASSSATDQYF. The CDR3 nucleotides read TGCGCCAGCAGCTCCGCCACCGATCAGTATTTT.

This chain uses TRBV29-1 with TRBJ2-1, with 7 bases lining up with TRBD2. Germline trimming cut 2 bases from V and 4 bases from J; bases unmatched to any gene: 5. This CDR3 is 14 amino acids long. Germline-derived CDR1 and CDR2 are SQVTM and ANQGSEA. Here the CDR3 reads CSVERLAEYNEQFF. The CDR3 DNA sequence: TGCAGCGTTGAACGGCTAGCGGAGTACAATGAGCAGTTCTTC.

This clonotype was recorded at least ten times. The gene calls are TRBV6-6 and TRBJ2-5, with 7 positions matching TRBD1. The CDR3 has 13 residues. Trimming removed 5 bases from V and 4 bases from J; junction bases left unmatched: 4. The germline V gene encodes CDR1 MNHNY and CDR2 SVGAGI (reference sequence). The CDR3 reads CASSRGQGETQYF. The CDR3 bases are TGTGCCAGCAGTAGGGGGCAGGGAGAGACCCAGTACTTC.

The chain links TRBV5-1 to TRBJ1-2, with 8 bases that match TRBD1. CDR1 is SGHRS and CDR2 is YFSETQ in the germline V gene. V shed 5 bases, J shed 0 bases, and the junction held 12 bases outside the gene matches. The CDR3 contains 17 residues. The CDR3: CASRHFPSGGANYGYTF. The CDR3 DNA is TGCGCCAGCAGGCACTTCCCTTCAGGGGGCGCTAACTATGGCTACACCTTC.

The J gene is TRBJ1-3, the V gene TRBV3-1; D call uncertain. Per the germline V gene, CDR1 is LGHDT and CDR2 is YNNKEL (reference sequence). V lost 0 bases and J lost 0, with 15 bases in between. The CDR3 contains 18 residues. The CDR3 DNA sequence: TGTGCCAGCAGCCAAGATACGAACTCTCCGAGCTCTGGAAACACCATATATTTT. Residues: CASSQDTNSPSSGNTIYF. The full variable domain, its missing parts supplied by reference TRBV3-1 and TRBJ1-3, is DTAVSQTPKYLVTQMGNDKSIKCEQNLGHDTMYWYKQDSKKFLKIMFSYNNKELIINETVPNRFSPKSPDKAHLNLHINSLELGDSAVYFCASSQDTNSPSSGNTIYFGEGSWLTVV.

This clonotype was picked up a small number of times. The chain joins TRBV11-2 to TRBJ2-5; D ambiguous. Germline V gene lookup returns CDR1 SGHAT and CDR2 FQNNGV. V gave up 0 bases and J gave up 5 bases, with 16 bases separating them. The CDR3 sequence is 16 residues long. CDR3 sequence reads: CASSLENPGLGETQYF. The CDR3 DNA reads as TGTGCCAGCAGCTTAGAGAACCCCGGGTTGGGCGAGACCCAGTACTTC.

This clonotype has ten or more counts. The chain joins TRBV27 to TRBJ2-1; D possibly corresponds to TRBD2 (6 bases). The germline gives CDR1 MNHEY, CDR2 SMNVEV (reference sequence). This CDR3 has 14 residues. V lost 2 bases and J lost 9, with 14 bases in between. The CDR3 protein is CASSLIGGRGEQFF. The CDR3 nucleotides read TGTGCCAGCAGTTTAATCGGGGGAAGGGGTGAGCAGTTCTTC.

The genes are TRBV20-1 and TRBJ1-5, with unresolved D. The CDR3 is made up of 16 amino acids. V was clipped by 0 bases and J by 2 bases, with 14 bases between them. Germline values: CDR1 DFQATT, CDR2 SNEGSKA (reference sequence). CDR3: CSARDLRAGRNQPQHF. The CDR3 DNA is TGCAGTGCTAGAGATCTCCGGGCAGGCCGCAATCAGCCCCAGCATTTT.

This clonotype was detected a few times. The chain combines TRBV7-2 with TRBJ2-1; D tentatively fits TRBD1 or TRBD2 (6 bases each). CDR3 length equals 14 residues. Trimming left V 5 bases short and J 9 bases short, with 17 bases between. Germline CDR1 SGHTA, CDR2 FQGNSA. CDR3 coding DNA: TGTGCCAGCAGCGGCGGGACATTACTCGGTGAGCAGTTCTTC. It is translated as CASSGGTLLGEQFF.